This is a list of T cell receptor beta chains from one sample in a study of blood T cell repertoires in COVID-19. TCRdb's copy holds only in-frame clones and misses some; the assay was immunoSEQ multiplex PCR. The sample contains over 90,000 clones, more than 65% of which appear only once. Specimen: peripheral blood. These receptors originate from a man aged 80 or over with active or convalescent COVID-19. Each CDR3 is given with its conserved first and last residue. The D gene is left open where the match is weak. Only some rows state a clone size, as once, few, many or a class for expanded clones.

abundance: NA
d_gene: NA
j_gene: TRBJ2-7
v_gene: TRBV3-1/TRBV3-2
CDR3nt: TGTGCCAGCAGCCAAGTGTCTAGCTTTGGCGAGCAGTACTTC
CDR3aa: CASSQVSSFGEQYF

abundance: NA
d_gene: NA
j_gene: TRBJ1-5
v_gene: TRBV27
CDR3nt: TGTGCCAGCAGTTTATCCGCGGGGGCATGGCAGCCCCAGCATTTT
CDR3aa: CASSLSAGAWQPQHF

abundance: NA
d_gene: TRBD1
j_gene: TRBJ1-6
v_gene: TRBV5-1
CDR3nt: TGCGCCAGCAGCGCCGGACAGGGGCGAAATTCACCCCTCCACTTT
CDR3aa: CASSAGQGRNSPLHF

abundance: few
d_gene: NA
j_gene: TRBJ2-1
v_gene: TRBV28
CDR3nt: TGTGCCAGCAGTATGGACAGCTCCTACAATGAGCAGTTCTTC
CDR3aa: CASSMDSSYNEQFF

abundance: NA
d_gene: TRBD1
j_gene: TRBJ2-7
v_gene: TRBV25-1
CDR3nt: TGTGCCAGCGCCAGACAGGGAGTCAGCGAGCAGTACTTC
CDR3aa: CASARQGVSEQYF

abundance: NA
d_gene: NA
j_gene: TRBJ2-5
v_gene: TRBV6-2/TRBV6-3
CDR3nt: TGTGCCAGCAGTTACCAGGGTTTGGAGACCCAGTACTTC
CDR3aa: CASSYQGLETQYF

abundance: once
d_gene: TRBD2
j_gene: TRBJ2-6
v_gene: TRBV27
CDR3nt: TGTGCCAGCAGTTTGGAACTAGCGGGGGGTTCTGGGGCCAACGTCCTGACTTTC
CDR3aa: CASSLELAGGSGANVLTF

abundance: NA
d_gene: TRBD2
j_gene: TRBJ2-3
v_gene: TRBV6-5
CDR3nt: TGTGCCAGCAGTTACAGGGCGGGGGGACGGTCAGATACGCAGTATTTT
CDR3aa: CASSYRAGGRSDTQYF

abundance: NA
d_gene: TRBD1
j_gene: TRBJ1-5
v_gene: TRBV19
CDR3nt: TGTGCCAGTAGTAAGGGCCTGACAGGGGCTGGTAATCAGCCCCAGCATTTT
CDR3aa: CASSKGLTGAGNQPQHF

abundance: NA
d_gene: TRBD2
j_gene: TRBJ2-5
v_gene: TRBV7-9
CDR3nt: TGTGCCAGCAGCCACTCTAGCGGGGGCCGGGGGACCCAGTACTTC
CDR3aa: CASSHSSGGRGTQYF

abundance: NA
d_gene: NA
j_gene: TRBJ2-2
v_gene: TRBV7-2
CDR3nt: TGTGCCAGCAGCTACGTAAAAGGGGCCGGGGAGCTGTTTTTT
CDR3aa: CASSYVKGAGELFF

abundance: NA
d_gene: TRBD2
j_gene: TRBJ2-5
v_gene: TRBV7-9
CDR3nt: TGTGCCAGCAGCTTAGGGTGGGACTACTTCCAAGAGACCCAGTACTTC
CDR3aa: CASSLGWDYFQETQYF

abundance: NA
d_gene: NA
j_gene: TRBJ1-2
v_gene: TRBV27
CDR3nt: TGTGCCAGCAGTTTCACCGGGGAGCACTATGGCTACACCTTC
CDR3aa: CASSFTGEHYGYTF

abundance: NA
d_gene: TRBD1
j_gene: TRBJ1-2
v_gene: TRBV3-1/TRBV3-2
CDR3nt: TGTGCCAGCAGCCGACAGGACAGGGTACATGGCTACACCTTC
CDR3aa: CASSRQDRVHGYTF

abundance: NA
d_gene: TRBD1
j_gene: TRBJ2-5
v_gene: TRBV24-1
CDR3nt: TGTGCCACCAGTGAGATCCGGGACAGGGAAGAGACCCAGTACTTC
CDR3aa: CATSEIRDREETQYF

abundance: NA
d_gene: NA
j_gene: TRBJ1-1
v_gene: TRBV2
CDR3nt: TGTGCCAGCACCCCCGGGGGGGCAGGACGGAACACTGAAGCTTTCTTT
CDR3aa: CASTPGGAGRNTEAFF

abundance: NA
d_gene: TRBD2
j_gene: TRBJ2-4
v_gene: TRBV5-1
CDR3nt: TGCGCCAGCAGCTTGCAAGCGGGGGGTTTCAAAAACATTCAGTACTTC
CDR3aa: CASSLQAGGFKNIQYF

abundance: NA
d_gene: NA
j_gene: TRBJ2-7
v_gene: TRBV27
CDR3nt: TGTGCCAGCAGCCAAAGGACAAGTCGCTCCTACGAGCAGTACTTC
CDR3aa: CASSQRTSRSYEQYF

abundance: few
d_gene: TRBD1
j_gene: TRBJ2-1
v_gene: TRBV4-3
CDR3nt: TGCGCCAGCAGCCAAGATCGACCCCGGGACAGGTACAATGAGCAGTTCTTC
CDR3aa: CASSQDRPRDRYNEQFF

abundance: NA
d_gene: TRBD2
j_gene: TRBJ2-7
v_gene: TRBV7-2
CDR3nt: TGTGCCAGCAGCCCGACTAGCGGGGGAGCCTACGAGCAGTACTTC
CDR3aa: CASSPTSGGAYEQYF

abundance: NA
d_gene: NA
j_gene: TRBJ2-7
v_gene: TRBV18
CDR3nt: TGTGCCAGCTCACCAAGGACTGGCTCCTACGAGCAGTACTTC
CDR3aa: CASSPRTGSYEQYF

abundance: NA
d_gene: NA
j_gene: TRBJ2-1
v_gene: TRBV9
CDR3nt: TGTGCCAGCAGCGTCTCTAGCGCCCTCCAAAATGAGCAGTTCTTC
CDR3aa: CASSVSSALQNEQFF

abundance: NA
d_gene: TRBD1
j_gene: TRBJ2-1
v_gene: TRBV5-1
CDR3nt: TGCGCCAGCAGCCCTGGGCAGGGGGCCCACAATGAGCAGTTCTTC
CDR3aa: CASSPGQGAHNEQFF

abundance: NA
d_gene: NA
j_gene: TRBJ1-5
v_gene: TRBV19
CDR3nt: TGTGCCAGTAGTACCAGTCCCAATCAGCCCCAGCATTTT
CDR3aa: CASSTSPNQPQHF

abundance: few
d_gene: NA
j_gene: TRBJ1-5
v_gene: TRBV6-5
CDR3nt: TGTGCCAGCAGGTGGACACTCAATCAGCCCCAGCATTTT
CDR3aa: CASRWTLNQPQHF

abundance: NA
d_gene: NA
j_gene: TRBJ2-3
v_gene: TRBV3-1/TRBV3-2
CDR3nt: TGTGCCAGCAGCCAAGGAGGGGGATACACAGATACGCAGTATTTT
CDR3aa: CASSQGGGYTDTQYF

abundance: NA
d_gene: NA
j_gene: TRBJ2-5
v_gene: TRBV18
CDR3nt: TGTGCCAGCTCCCGGGGGGCAGAGACCCAGTACTTC
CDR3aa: CASSRGAETQYF

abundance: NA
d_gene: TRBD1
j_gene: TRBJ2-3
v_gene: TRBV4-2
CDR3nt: TGTGCCAGCAGCCAAAGGGGACAGGGTTTGAGGAGCACAGATACGCAGTATTTT
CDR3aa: CASSQRGQGLRSTDTQYF

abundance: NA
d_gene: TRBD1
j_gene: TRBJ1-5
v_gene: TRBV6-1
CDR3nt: TGTGCCAGCAGTGAATTAGAGGGACAGGTTGGACAGCCCCAGCATTTT
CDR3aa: CASSELEGQVGQPQHF

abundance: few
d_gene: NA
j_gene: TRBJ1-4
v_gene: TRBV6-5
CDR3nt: TGTGCCAGCAGGCCGATGGGGGGTGAAAAACTGTTTTTT
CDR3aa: CASRPMGGEKLFF

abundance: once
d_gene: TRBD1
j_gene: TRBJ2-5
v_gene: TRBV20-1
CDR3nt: TGCAGTCCTCGACAGGGTGGGACCCAGTACTTC
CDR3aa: CSPRQGGTQYF

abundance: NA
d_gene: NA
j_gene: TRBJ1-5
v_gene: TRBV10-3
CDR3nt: TGTGCCATCAGTGAGGGAGGGGTAGGGTTGAGCAATCAGCCCCAGCATTTT
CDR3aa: CAISEGGVGLSNQPQHF

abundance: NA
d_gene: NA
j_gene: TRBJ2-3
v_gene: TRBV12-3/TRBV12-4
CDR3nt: TGTGCCAGCAGTCCCCCCTTGGATACGCAGTATTTT
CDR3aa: CASSPPLDTQYF

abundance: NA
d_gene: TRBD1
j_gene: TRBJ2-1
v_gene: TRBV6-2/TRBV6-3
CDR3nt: TGTGCCAGCAGTAGCCGGGACAGGTCCTACAATGAGCAGTTCTTC
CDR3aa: CASSSRDRSYNEQFF

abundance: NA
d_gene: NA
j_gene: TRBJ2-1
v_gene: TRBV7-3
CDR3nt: TGTGCCAGCAGCTTAACGGGCAGGACACTGGGAAATGAGCAGTTCTTC
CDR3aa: CASSLTGRTLGNEQFF

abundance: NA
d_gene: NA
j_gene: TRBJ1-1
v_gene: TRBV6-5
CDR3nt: TGTGCCAGCAGCGCTACAGGTGGAACTGAAGCTTTCTTT
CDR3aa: CASSATGGTEAFF

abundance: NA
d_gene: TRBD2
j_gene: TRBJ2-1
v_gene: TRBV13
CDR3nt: TGTGCCAGCAGCCTAGACGGGACTAGGGGGTTCAATGAGCAGTTCTTC
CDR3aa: CASSLDGTRGFNEQFF

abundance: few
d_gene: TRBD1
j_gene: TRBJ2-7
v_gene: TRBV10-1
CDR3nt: TGCGCCAGCAGCCCGGGACAGGCTTCCTACGAGCAGTACTTC
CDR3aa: CASSPGQASYEQYF

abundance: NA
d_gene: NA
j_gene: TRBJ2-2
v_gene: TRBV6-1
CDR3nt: TGTGCCAGCAGTGAAGCAGGGGAGGTGGAGCTGTTTTTT
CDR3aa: CASSEAGEVELFF

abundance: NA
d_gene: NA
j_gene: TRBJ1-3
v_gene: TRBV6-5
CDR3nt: TGTGCCAGCGAGTGGAGCGGAGGAAACACCATATATTTT
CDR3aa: CASEWSGGNTIYF

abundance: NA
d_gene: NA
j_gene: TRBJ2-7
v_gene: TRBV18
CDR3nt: TGTGCCAGCTCACTGAGGGGACGGGAGTCCTACGAGCAGTACTTC
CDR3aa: CASSLRGRESYEQYF

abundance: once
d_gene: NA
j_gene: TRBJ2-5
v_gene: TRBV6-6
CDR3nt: TGTGCCAGCAGTCTTCCTACAGGGAGCCAAGAGACCCAGTACTTC
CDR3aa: CASSLPTGSQETQYF

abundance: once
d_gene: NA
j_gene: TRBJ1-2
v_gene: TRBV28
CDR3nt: TGTGCCAGCAGTCCCGGGGAGTATGGCTACACCTTC
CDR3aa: CASSPGEYGYTF

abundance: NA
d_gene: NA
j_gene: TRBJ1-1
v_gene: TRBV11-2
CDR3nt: TGTGCCAGCAGCTTAGTAGAAGGGGCAGGATCTGAAGCTTTCTTT
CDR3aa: CASSLVEGAGSEAFF

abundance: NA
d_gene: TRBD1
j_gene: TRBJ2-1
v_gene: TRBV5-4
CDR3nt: TGTGCCAGCAGTCGACAGGGGGAGATCTACAATGAGCAGTTCTTC
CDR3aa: CASSRQGEIYNEQFF

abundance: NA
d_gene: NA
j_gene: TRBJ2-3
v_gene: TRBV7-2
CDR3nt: TGTGCCAGCAGCTTAGATAGGGGCAAGACAGATACGCAGTATTTT
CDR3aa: CASSLDRGKTDTQYF

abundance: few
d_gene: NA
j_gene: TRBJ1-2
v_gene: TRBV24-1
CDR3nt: TGTGCCACCTCGAAGGAGAGGGATTATGGCTACACCTTC
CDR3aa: CATSKERDYGYTF

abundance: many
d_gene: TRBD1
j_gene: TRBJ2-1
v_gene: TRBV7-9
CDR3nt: TGTGCCAGCAGCCCCAATGACCGGACAGGGTTTAAGTTCTTC
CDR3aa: CASSPNDRTGFKFF

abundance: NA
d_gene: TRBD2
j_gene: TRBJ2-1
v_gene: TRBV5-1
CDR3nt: TGCGCCAGCAGCTTGGGAGGCGGGGGGACCGTACAAGGAGAGCAGTTCTTC
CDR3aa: CASSLGGGGTVQGEQFF

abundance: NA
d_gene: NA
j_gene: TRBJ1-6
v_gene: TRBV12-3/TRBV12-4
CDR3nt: TGTGCCAGCAGTCAACAGGGTGCACCCCTCCACTTT
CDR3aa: CASSQQGAPLHF

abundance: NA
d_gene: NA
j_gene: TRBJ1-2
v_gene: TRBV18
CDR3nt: TGTGCCAGCTCACCTCCAGCGCCCAACTATGGCTACACCTTC
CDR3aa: CASSPPAPNYGYTF

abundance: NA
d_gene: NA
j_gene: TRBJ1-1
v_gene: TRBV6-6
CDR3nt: TGTGCCAGCAGTTACTCGGCAGTAATGAACACTGAAGCTTTCTTT
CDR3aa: CASSYSAVMNTEAFF

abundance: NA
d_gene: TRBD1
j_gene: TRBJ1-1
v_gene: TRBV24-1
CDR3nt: TGTGCCACCAGTGATGGACAGGCCCCCTCCCCGGCTTTCTTT
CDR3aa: CATSDGQAPSPAFF

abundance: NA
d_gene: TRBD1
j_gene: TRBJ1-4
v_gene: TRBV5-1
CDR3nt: TGCGCCAGCAGCTTGGGAAACAGGGGTGAAAAACTGTTTTTT
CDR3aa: CASSLGNRGEKLFF